The TCR beta chain under discussion was sequenced for a study of T cells after yellow fever vaccination. The CDR3 is 12 residues long. Germline assignment: CDR1 SGHVS and CDR2 FNYEAQ. Trimming cost V 5 bases and J 3 bases, with 5 bases left between them. This clonotype was counted ten times or more. Study observations and caveats: Overlap between CD4 and CD8 compartments was detected for a small share of clonotypes.

TCRdb independently ran MiXCR on the 5' RACE reads; one entry per CDR3 protein. The sample consists of fewer than 35,000 distinct CDR3 sequences, 10% of them appearing once. Sequences were derived from PBMCs, either bulk or a sorted T-cell subset (CD4+, CD8+, memory, or dextramer-sorted; not recorded which), sampled more than 13 days after the first yellow fever vaccination. This chain connects TRBV7-6 to TRBJ1-5; D remains ambiguous. The source of this sequence is a young man who received the YFV17D yellow fever vaccine. Written as DNA, the CDR3 is TGTGCCAGCAGCCCCCCCAATCAGCCCCAGCATTTT. Protein product: CASSPPNQPQHF. Variable domain in full (rest from reference TRBV7-6 and TRBJ1-5): GAGVSQSPRYKVTKRGQDVALRCDPISGHVSLYWYRQALGQGPEFLTYFNYEAQQDKSGLPNDRFSAERPEGSISTLTIQRTEQRDSAMYRCASSPPNQPQHFGDGTRLSIL.